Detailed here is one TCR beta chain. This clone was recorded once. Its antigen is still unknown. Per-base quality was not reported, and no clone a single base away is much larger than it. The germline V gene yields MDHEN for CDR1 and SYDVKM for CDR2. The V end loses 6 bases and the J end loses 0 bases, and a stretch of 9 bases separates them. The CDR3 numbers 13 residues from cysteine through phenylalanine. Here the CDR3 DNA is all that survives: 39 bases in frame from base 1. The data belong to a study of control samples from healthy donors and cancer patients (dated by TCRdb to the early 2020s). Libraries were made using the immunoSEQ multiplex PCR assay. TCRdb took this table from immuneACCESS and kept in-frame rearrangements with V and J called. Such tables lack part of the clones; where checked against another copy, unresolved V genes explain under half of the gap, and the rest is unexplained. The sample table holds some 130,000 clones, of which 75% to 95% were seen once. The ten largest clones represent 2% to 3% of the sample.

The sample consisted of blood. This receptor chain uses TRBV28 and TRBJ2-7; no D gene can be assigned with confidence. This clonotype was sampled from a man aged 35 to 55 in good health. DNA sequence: TGTGCCAGCAGCCCCCCGGGCTCCTACGAGCAGTACTTC. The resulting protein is CASSPPGSYEQYF.